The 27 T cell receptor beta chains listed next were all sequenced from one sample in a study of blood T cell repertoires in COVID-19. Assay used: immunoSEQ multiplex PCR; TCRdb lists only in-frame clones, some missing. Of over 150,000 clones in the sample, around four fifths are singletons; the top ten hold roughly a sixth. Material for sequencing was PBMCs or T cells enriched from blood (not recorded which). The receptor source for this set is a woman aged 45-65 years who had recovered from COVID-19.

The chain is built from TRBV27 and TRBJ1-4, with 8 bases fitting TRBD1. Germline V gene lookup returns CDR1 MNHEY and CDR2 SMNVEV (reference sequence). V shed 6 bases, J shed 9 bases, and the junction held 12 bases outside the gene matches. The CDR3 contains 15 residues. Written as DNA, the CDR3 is TGTGCCAGCAGCCTCTGGGGGACAGGAACCCAAAAACTGTTTTTT. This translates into CASSLWGTGTQKLFF.

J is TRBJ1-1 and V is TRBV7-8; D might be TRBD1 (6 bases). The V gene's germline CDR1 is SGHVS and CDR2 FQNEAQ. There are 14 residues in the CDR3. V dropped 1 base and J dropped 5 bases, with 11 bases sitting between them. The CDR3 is CASSLEQGLTEAFF. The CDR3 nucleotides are TGTGCCAGCAGCTTAGAGCAGGGGTTGACTGAAGCTTTCTTT.

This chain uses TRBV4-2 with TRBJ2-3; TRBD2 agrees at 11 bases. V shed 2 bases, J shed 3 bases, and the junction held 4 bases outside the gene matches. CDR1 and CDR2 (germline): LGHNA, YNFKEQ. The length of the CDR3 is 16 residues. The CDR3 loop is CASSQIAGGPTDTQYF. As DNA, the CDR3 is TGTGCCAGCAGCCAAATAGCGGGAGGGCCAACAGATACGCAGTATTTT.

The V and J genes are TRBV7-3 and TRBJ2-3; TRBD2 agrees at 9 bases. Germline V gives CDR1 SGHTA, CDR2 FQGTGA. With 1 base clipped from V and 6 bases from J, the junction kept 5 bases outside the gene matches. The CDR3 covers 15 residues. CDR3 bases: TGTGCCAGCAGCTTAAGCGGGAGGGCGATGGATACGCAGTATTTT. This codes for CASSLSGRAMDTQYF.

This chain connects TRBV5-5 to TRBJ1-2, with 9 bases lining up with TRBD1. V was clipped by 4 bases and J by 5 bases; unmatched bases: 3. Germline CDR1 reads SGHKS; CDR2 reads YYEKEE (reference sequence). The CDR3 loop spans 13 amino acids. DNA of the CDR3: TGTGCCAGCAGCCGGGACAGGGATTATGGCTACACCTTC. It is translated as CASSRDRDYGYTF.

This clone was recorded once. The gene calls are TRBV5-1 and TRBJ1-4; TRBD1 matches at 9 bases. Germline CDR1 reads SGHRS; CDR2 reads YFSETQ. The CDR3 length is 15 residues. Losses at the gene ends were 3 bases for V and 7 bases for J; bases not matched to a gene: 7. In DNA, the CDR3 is TGCGCCAGCAGCTCGAGCGGGACAGGGATTGAAAAACTGTTTTTT. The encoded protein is CASSSSGTGIEKLFF.

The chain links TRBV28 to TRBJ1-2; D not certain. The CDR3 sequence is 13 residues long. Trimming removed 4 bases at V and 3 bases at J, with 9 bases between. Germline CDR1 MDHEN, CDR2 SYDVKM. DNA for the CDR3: TGTGCCAGCAGTTCAGGAGGTGACTATGGCTACACCTTC. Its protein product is CASSSGGDYGYTF.

The CDR3 DNA reads TGTGCCAGCAGCCGCGGGATTAATGAAAAACTGTTTTTT. Its protein product is CASSRGINEKLFF. The gene calls are TRBV14 and TRBJ1-4; D is unresolved. Germline-derived CDR1 and CDR2 are SGHDN and FVKESK. CDR3 size: 13 residues. The germline V and J ends were trimmed by 4 bases and 4 bases, with 7 bases remaining between them.

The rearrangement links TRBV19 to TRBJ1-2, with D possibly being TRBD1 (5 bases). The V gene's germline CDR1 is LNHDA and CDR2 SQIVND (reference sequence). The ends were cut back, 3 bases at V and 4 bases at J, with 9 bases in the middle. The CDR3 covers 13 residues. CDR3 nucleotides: TGTGCCAGTAGTATCGACAGAAGCTATGGCTACACCTTC. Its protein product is CASSIDRSYGYTF.

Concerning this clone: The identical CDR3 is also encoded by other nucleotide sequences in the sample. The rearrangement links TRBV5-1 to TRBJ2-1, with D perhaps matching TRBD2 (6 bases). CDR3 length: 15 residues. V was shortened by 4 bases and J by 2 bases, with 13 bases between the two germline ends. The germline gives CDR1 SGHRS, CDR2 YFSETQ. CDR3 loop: CASSPGTSPYNEQFF. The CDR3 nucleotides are TGCGCCAGCAGCCCTGGGACTTCGCCCTACAATGAGCAGTTCTTC. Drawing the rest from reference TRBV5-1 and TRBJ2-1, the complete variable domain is KAGVTQTPRYLIKTRGQQVTLSCSPISGHRSVSWYQQTPGQGLQFLFEYFSETQRNKGNFPGRFSGRQFSNSRSEMNVSTLELGDSALYLCASSPGTSPYNEQFFGPGTRLTVL.

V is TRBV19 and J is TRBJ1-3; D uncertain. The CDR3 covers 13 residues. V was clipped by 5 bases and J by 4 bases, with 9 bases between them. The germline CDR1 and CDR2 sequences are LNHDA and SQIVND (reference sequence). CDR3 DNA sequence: TGTGCCAGTAGTCCAAAAACAGGAAACACCATATATTTT. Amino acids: CASSPKTGNTIYF.

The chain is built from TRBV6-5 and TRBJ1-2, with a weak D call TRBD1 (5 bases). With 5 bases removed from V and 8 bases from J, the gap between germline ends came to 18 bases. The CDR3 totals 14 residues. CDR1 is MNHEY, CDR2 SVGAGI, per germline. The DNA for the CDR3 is TGTGCCAGCAGTCGACGGGACTACCTCTTGGGCTACACCTTC. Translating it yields CASSRRDYLLGYTF.

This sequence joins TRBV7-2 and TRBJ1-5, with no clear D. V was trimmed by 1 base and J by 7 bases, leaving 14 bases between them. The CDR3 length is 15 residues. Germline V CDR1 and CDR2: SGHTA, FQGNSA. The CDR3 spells CASSLGGVRAQPQHF. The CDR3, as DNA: TGTGCCAGCAGCTTAGGGGGAGTGCGGGCCCAGCCCCAGCATTTT.

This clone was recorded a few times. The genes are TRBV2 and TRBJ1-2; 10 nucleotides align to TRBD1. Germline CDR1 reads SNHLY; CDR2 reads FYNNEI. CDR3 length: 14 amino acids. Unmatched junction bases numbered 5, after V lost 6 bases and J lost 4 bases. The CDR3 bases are TGTGCCAGCAGCCTGGGACAGGGGAGCTATGGCTACACCTTC. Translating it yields CASSLGQGSYGYTF.

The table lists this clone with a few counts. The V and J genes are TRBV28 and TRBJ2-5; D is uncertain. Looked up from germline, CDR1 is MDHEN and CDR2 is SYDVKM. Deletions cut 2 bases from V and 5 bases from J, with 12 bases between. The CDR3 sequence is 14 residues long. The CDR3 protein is CASSLGDPRETQYF. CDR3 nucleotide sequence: TGTGCCAGCAGTTTAGGAGACCCGAGGGAGACCCAGTACTTC.

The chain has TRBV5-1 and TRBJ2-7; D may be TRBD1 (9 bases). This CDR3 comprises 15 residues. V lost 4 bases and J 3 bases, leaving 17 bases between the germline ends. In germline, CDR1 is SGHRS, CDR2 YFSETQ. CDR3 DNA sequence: TGCGCCAGCAGCCCGGGGGGGACAGGGATCTACGAGCAGTACTTC. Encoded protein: CASSPGGTGIYEQYF.

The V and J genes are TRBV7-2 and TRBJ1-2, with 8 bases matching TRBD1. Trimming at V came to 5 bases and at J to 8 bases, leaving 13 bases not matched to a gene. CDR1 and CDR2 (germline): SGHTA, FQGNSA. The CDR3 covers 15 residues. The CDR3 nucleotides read TGTGCCAGCAGCCCGCAGGGGGCTGGAAGTTTAGGCTACACCTTC. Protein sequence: CASSPQGAGSLGYTF.

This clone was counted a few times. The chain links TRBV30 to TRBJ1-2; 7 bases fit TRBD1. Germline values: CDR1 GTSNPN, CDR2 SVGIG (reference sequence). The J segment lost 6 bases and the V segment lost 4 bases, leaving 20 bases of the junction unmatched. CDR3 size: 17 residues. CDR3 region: CAWTTGATFALYDGYTF. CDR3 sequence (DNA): TGTGCCTGGACTACAGGGGCGACGTTTGCGCTTTATGATGGCTACACCTTC.

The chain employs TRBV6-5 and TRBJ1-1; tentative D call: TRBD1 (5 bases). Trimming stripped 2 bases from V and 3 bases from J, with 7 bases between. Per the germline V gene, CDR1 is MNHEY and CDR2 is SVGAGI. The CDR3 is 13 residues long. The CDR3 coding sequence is TGTGCCAGCAGTTACAGGGGTTACACTGAAGCTTTCTTT. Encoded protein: CASSYRGYTEAFF.

Written as DNA, the CDR3 is TGTGCCAGTAGCGGGAGCGGGGGGGCCTACAATGAGCAGTTCTTC. Protein: CASSGSGGAYNEQFF. The chain employs TRBV19 and TRBJ2-1; 10 bases match TRBD2. CDR3 length: 15 amino acids. V shed 6 bases and J 2 bases; nucleotides not matched to a gene: 4. CDR1 is LNHDA and CDR2 is SQIVND in the germline V gene (reference sequence).

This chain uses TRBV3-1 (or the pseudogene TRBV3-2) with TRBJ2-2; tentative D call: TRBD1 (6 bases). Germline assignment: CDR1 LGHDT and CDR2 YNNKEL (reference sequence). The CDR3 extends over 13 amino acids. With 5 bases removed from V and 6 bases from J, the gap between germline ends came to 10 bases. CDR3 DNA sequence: TGTGCCAGCAGCGGGACAACATCCGGGGAGCTGTTTTTT. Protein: CASSGTTSGELFF.

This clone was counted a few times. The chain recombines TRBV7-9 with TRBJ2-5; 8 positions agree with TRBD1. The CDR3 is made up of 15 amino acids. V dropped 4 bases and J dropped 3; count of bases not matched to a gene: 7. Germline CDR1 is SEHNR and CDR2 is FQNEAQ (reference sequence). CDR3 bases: TGTGCCAGCAGCTCCTTAGGACAGGGCGAAGAGACCCAGTACTTC. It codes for CASSSLGQGEETQYF.

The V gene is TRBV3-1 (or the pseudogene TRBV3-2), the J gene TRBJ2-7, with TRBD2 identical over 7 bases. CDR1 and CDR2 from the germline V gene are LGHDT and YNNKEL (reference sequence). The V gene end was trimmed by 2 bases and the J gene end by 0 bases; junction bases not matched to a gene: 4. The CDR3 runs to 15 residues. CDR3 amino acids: CASSQWGGTSYEQYF. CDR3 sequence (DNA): TGTGCCAGCAGCCAATGGGGGGGAACCTCCTACGAGCAGTACTTC.

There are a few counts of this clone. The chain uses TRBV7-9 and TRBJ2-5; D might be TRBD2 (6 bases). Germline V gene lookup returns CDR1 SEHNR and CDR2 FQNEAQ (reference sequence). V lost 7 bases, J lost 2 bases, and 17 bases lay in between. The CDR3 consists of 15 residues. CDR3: CASNAGGAAQETQYF. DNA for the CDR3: TGTGCCAGCAACGCAGGCGGGGCAGCTCAAGAGACCCAGTACTTC.

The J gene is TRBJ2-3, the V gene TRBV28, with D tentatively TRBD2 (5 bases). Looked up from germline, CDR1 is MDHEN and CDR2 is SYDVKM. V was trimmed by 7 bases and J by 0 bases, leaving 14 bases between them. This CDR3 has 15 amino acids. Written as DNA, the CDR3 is TGTGCCAGCACCCCTAGCTTTTCAAGCACAGATACGCAGTATTTT. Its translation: CASTPSFSSTDTQYF.

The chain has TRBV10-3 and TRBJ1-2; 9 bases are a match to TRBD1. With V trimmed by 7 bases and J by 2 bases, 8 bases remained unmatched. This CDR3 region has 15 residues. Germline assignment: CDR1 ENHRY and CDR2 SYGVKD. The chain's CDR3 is CAIKGQGGQNYGYTF. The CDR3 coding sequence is TGTGCCATCAAGGGACAGGGCGGGCAAAACTATGGCTACACCTTC.

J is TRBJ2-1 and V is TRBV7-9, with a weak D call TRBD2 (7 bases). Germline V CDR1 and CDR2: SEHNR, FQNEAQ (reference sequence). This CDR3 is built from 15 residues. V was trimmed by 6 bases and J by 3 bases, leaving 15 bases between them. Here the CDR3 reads CASRPGGRYYNEQFF. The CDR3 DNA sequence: TGTGCCAGCAGACCCGGGGGGCGGTACTACAATGAGCAGTTCTTC.